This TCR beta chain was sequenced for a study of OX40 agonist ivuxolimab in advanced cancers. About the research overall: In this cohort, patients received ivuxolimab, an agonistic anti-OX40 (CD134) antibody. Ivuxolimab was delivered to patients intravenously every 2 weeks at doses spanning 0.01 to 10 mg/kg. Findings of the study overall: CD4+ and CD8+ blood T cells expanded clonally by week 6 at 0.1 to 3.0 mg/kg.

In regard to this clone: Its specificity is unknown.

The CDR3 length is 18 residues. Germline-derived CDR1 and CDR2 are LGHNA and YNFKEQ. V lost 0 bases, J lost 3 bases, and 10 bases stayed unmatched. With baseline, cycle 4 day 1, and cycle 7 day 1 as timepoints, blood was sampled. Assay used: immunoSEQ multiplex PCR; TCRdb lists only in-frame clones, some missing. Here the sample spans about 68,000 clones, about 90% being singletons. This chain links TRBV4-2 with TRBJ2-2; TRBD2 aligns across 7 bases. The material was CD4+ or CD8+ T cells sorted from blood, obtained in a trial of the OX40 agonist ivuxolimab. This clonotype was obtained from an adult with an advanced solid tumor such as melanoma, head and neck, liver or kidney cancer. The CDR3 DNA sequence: TGTGCCAGCAGCCAAGAGACGAGGGAGGGGTCGGACACCGGGGAGCTGTTTTTT. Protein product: CASSQETREGSDTGELFF.